This T cell receptor beta chain was identified during a study of identical twins. Study-wide results and limits: While abundant cord blood beta clonotypes carried fewer insertions, memory repertoires showed no such pattern. Sharing of beta out-of-frame sequences by twins showed a weaker excess. Conclusions were based on cross-sectional statistical analysis, without following the same donors.

Each donor was a healthy Caucasian. This clonotype came up many times. What it recognizes is unknown. The V gene's germline CDR1 is LGHDT and CDR2 YNNKEL (reference sequence). Trimming removed 0 bases from V and 7 bases from J, with 6 bases in between. This CDR3 has 12 residues. TCRdb called the 5' RACE reads again in MiXCR, with one record for every CDR3 protein. The sample records about 530,000 distinct CDR3 sequences, roughly 15% being singletons. These records were also assigned to another study, of yellow fever vaccine responses in identical twins.

This sequence originates from a woman aged 18-35 years in good health. The chain recombines TRBV3-1 with TRBJ1-1; D is unresolved. Sequencing was performed on CD4+ T cells sorted from blood. The CDR3 bases are TGTGCCAGCAGCCAAGAATGGGGTGAAGCTTTCTTT. Translating it yields CASSQEWGEAFF. The full variable domain, in which reference TRBV3-1 and TRBJ1-1 provide the parts outside the CDR3, is DTAVSQTPKYLVTQMGNDKSIKCEQNLGHDTMYWYKQDSKKFLKIMFSYNNKELIINETVPNRFSPKSPDKAHLNLHINSLELGDSAVYFCASSQEWGEAFFGQGTRLTVV.